A single sample is the source of the 18 T cell receptor beta chains below, sequenced in a study of vaccination and CD4 T cells after COVID-19. The antigens for these receptors are not known. Treatment described: roughly nine-day PBMC culture with coronavirus spike peptide pools or control peptides (ViraFEST assay). Oncomine TCR Beta short-read sequencing was applied to DNA from cultured CD4+ T cells. Via MiXCR, TCRdb re-called the PCR reads, giving one row per CDR3 protein. Here the sample spans over 11,000 distinct CDR3 sequences, approximately 30% being singletons. Sequences were derived from CD4+ T cells from blood, cultured in vitro, sampled after SARS-CoV-2 vaccination. The receptors shown here come from a human donor who had recovered from COVID-19.

In its sample, this clonotype was seen a few times. This sequence joins TRBV24-1 and TRBJ2-7; D is undetermined. From germline, CDR1 is KGHDR and CDR2 SFDVKD. This CDR3 has 14 amino acids. The germline V and J ends were trimmed by 3 bases and 2 bases, with 10 bases remaining between them. The CDR3 DNA reads TGTGCCACCAGTGATCGGTTTTCCACCTACGAGCAGTACTTC. Its protein is CATSDRFSTYEQYF.

The chain joins TRBV6-1 to TRBJ1-2, with D unresolved. Per the germline V gene, CDR1 is MNHNS and CDR2 is SASEGT. The V end was cut by 6 bases, the J end by 4 bases, with 15 bases between. The length of the CDR3 is 14 residues. The CDR3 DNA follows: TGTGCCAGCAGCCTCATTGGAGGGCCCTATGGCTACACCTTC. Its translation is CASSLIGGPYGYTF.

The gene calls are TRBV5-4 and TRBJ2-3; D is uncertain. V was shortened by 3 bases and J by 2 bases, with 7 bases between the two germline ends. Germline loops: CDR1 SGHNT, CDR2 YYREEE (reference sequence). CDR3 size: 13 residues. Written as DNA, the CDR3 is TGTGCCAGCAGCTCCCCTACCACAGATACGCAGTATTTT. Amino acid sequence: CASSSPTTDTQYF.

The chain is built from TRBV28 and TRBJ2-7; 8 nucleotides agree with TRBD1. Trimming removed 8 bases from V and 7 bases from J; junction bases left unmatched: 7. Germline values: CDR1 MDHEN, CDR2 SYDVKM. The CDR3 extends over 12 amino acids. This chain's CDR3 is CASRTGSREQYF. The CDR3 DNA reads TGTGCCAGCCGGACAGGGTCCAGGGAGCAGTACTTC. Full variable domain (outside the CDR3, taken from reference TRBV28 and TRBJ2-7): DVKVTQSSRYLVKRTGEKVFLECVQDMDHENMFWYRQDPGLGLRLIYFSYDVKMKEKGDIPEGYSVSREKKERFSLILESASTNQTSMYLCASRTGSREQYFGPGTRLTVT.

The J gene is TRBJ2-1, the V gene TRBV4-1; 10 bases are a match to TRBD2. J was trimmed by 7 bases and V by 7 bases; bases with no gene match: 13. The CDR3 is 16 residues long. Germline V lookup: CDR1 MGHRA, CDR2 YSYEKL. The CDR3 sequence: CASTHHWGSGGNEQFF. DNA of the CDR3: TGCGCCAGCACCCATCACTGGGGTAGCGGGGGGAATGAGCAGTTCTTC.

V usage is TRBV27 and J usage is TRBJ2-3, with TRBD2 identical over 8 bases. V gave up 10 bases and J gave up 4 bases; unmatched junction bases: 10. Germline loops: CDR1 MNHEY, CDR2 SMNVEV (reference sequence). The CDR3 extends over 14 amino acids. As DNA, the CDR3 is TGTGCCATCGCCAGCGGGGGCAGACCAGATACGCAGTATTTT. It yields the protein CAIASGGRPDTQYF.

V and J are TRBV5-1 and TRBJ1-2; D perhaps matches TRBD1 (5 bases). The CDR3 contains 14 residues. Trimming left V 3 bases short and J 8 bases short, with 17 bases between. Germline CDR1 reads SGHRS; CDR2 reads YFSETQ. CDR3 in amino acids: CASSSNQGLWGYTF. The CDR3 coding sequence is TGCGCCAGCAGCTCGAACCAGGGTCTGTGGGGCTACACCTTC. The whole variable domain, remainder taken from reference TRBV5-1 and TRBJ1-2, is KAGVTQTPRYLIKTRGQQVTLSCSPISGHRSVSWYQQTPGQGLQFLFEYFSETQRNKGNFPGRFSGRQFSNSRSEMNVSTLELGDSALYLCASSSNQGLWGYTFGSGTRLTVV.

This clonotype was detected only a few times. This chain joins TRBV19 and TRBJ1-5; a weak D match, TRBD1 (6 bases). CDR1 and CDR2 from the germline V gene are LNHDA and SQIVND (reference sequence). The V gene lost 6 bases and the J gene lost 4 bases, with 10 bases spanning the gap. This CDR3 is built from 13 residues. CDR3 loop: CASRETGNQPQHF. The DNA of the CDR3 is TGTGCCAGTAGGGAAACAGGGAATCAGCCCCAGCATTTT.

By share of the sample, this clonotype is medium-sized. V usage is TRBV27 and J usage is TRBJ2-3; the match to TRBD2 covers 16 bases. The CDR3 length is 18 residues. Germline CDR1 MNHEY, CDR2 SMNVEV (reference sequence). After removal of 6 bases from V and 4 bases from J, the junction contained 10 bases not matched to a gene. CDR3 DNA sequence: TGTGCCAGCAGGCGACCGGGACTAGCGGGAGGGGCGGCAGATACGCAGTATTTT. This translates into CASRRPGLAGGAADTQYF.

This chain uses TRBV15 with TRBJ2-7; no clear D gene. V lost 5 bases, J lost 9 bases, and 17 bases lay in between. CDR1 is LNHNV, CDR2 YYDKDF, per germline (reference sequence). The CDR3 spans 13 residues. CDR3 nucleotide sequence: TGTGCCACCAGCGCGCAATCGTCAGCTATGCAGTACTTC. Translated, it gives CATSAQSSAMQYF.

In nucleotides, the CDR3 is TGTGCCAGCAGCCGCCAGGCGGGGGTTTTAACGTATGAGCAGTTCTTC. This translates into CASSRQAGVLTYEQFF. The rearrangement uses TRBV7-2 and TRBJ2-1; 7 bases are shared with TRBD2. J was trimmed by 8 bases and V by 5 bases; bases with no gene match: 15. The CDR3 consists of 16 residues. CDR1 is SGHTA and CDR2 is FQGNSA in the germline V gene.

V and J are TRBV5-1 and TRBJ2-5; D unclear. The CDR3 sequence is 14 residues long. Germline V gives CDR1 SGHRS, CDR2 YFSETQ. V gave up 0 bases and J gave up 1 base, with 7 bases separating them. In DNA, the CDR3 is TGCGCCAGCAGCTTGGGGCAGTCCCAAGAGACCCAGTACTTC. Translating gives CASSLGQSQETQYF.

Relative to its sample, this clonotype is medium-sized. The chain combines TRBV6-1 with TRBJ1-2, with D possibly TRBD1 on 5 matching bases. Between the trimmed V and J ends, which lost 6 bases and 2 bases, there was a span of 10 bases. The V gene's germline CDR1 is MNHNS and CDR2 SASEGT. This CDR3 has 13 residues. The CDR3 loop reads CASSRGANYGYTF. CDR3 in DNA: TGTGCCAGCAGCCGAGGGGCGAACTATGGCTACACCTTC.

This clonotype was detected only a few times. This chain's CDR3 is CSVVSGAYEQYF. In DNA, the CDR3 is TGCAGCGTTGTGTCAGGGGCCTACGAGCAGTACTTC. The V gene is TRBV29-1, the J gene TRBJ2-7, with a tentative D call TRBD1 (6 bases). Trimming removed 4 bases at V and 2 bases at J, with 9 bases between. Germline CDR1 reads SQVTM; CDR2 reads ANQGSEA. This CDR3 has 12 residues.

V usage is TRBV9 and J usage is TRBJ1-2, with D tentatively TRBD1 (6 bases). The CDR3 is 14 amino acids. The germline V gene encodes CDR1 SGDLS and CDR2 YYNGEE. V lost 4 bases and J 4 bases, leaving 14 bases between the germline ends. The chain's CDR3 is CASSSGQDIYGYTF. For the CDR3, the DNA is TGTGCCAGCAGCTCGGGACAAGATATCTATGGCTACACCTTC. Complete variable domain (other parts from reference TRBV9 and TRBJ1-2): DSGVTQTPKHLITATGQRVTLRCSPRSGDLSVYWYQQSLDQGLQFLIQYYNGEERAKGNILERFSAQQFPDLHSELNLSSLELGDSALYFCASSSGQDIYGYTFGSGTRLTVV.

This clonotype has more than one count but fewer than ten. The chain employs TRBV28 and TRBJ2-7; D is unclear. This CDR3 has 13 amino acids. CDR1 MDHEN and CDR2 SYDVKM come from the germline V gene. V lost 3 bases and J lost 4, with 10 bases in between. Here the CDR3 DNA reads TGTGCCAGCAGTTTTGGCACACAATACGAGCAGTACTTC. Its protein is CASSFGTQYEQYF. The complete variable domain, with remaining parts taken from reference TRBV28 and TRBJ2-7, reads DVKVTQSSRYLVKRTGEKVFLECVQDMDHENMFWYRQDPGLGLRLIYFSYDVKMKEKGDIPEGYSVSREKKERFSLILESASTNQTSMYLCASSFGTQYEQYFGPGTRLTVT.

A few counts support this clonotype. V gene TRBV28 combines with J gene TRBJ1-5, with TRBD1 identical over 12 bases. Germline CDR1 and CDR2: MDHEN and SYDVKM. This CDR3 region has 16 residues. The junction had 10 bases not matched to a gene; V was cut back by 6 bases and J by 7 bases. In DNA form, the CDR3 reads TGTGCCAGCAGCGACCCGACCGGGACAGGGGGCCAGCCCCAGCATTTT. Translation gives CASSDPTGTGGQPQHF.

The CDR3 loop is CASSLGQANYEQYF. The DNA of the CDR3 is TGTGCCAGCAGCTTAGGACAGGCAAACTACGAGCAGTACTTC. The chain combines TRBV7-2 with TRBJ2-7, with D tentatively TRBD1 (6 bases). This CDR3 has 14 amino acids. CDR1 SGHTA and CDR2 FQGNSA come from the germline V gene. V dropped 1 base and J dropped 3 bases, with 10 bases sitting between them. The variable domain in full, completed from reference TRBV7-2 and TRBJ2-7, reads GAGVSQSPSNKVTEKGKDVELRCDPISGHTALYWYRQSLGQGLEFLIYFQGNSAPDKSGLPSDRFSAERTGGSVSTLTIQRTQQEDSAVYLCASSLGQANYEQYFGPGTRLTVT.